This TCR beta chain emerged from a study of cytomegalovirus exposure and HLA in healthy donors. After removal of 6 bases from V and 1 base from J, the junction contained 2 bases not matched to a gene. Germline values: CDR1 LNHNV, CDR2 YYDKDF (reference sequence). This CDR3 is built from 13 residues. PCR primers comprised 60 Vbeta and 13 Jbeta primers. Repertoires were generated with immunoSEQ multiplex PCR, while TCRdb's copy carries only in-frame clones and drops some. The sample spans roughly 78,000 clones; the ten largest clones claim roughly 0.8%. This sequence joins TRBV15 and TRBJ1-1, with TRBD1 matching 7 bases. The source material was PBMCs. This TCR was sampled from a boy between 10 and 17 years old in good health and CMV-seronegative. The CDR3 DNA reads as TGTGCCACCAGGGGACAGAAGAACACTGAAGCTTTCTTT. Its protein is CATRGQKNTEAFF.